These T cell receptor beta chains were read from a single sample in a study of CD8+ T cells in alopecia areata. Assay used: immunoSEQ multiplex PCR; TCRdb lists only in-frame clones, some missing. The sample lists roughly 150,000 clones, nearly 55% occurring once. The sample here was CD8+ T cells sorted from blood, taken at week 4, from a patient treated with tofacitinib. These receptors were taken from a human donor with alopecia areata. Both conserved end residues are part of each CDR3. Clone sizes are given selectively: once, few, many, or a class where the clone is expanded.

CDR3 protein: CASRWAGEGTGELFF
V gene: TRBV27
CDR3 length: 15
clone size: few

CDR3 protein: CASSGRTGRSGANVLTF
V gene: TRBV9
CDR3 length: 17
clone size: few

CDR3 protein: CASSTSSGGLGTDTQYF
V gene: TRBV5-1
CDR3 length: 17
clone size: .

CDR3 protein: CSAGQGRNAEAFF
V gene: TRBV29-1
CDR3 length: 13
clone size: .

CDR3 protein: CAWSVLPVKEAFF
V gene: TRBV30
CDR3 length: 13
clone size: few

CDR3 protein: CSVEETGTTNYGYTF
V gene: TRBV29-1
CDR3 length: 15
clone size: .

CDR3 protein: CASSTGLANTDTQYF
V gene: TRBV7-9
CDR3 length: 15
clone size: .

CDR3 protein: CASSQRGFNEQYF
V gene: TRBV13
CDR3 length: 13
clone size: .

CDR3 protein: CASTQTARGGNEQFF
V gene: TRBV5-1
CDR3 length: 15
clone size: .

CDR3 protein: CASSPGRSISGGYTF
V gene: TRBV13
CDR3 length: 15
clone size: .

CDR3 protein: CASSHPGLHANTGELFF
V gene: TRBV9
CDR3 length: 17
clone size: few

CDR3 protein: CASSPIGSGHGYTF
V gene: TRBV7-9
CDR3 length: 14
clone size: .

CDR3 protein: CAWSAGVGAFF
V gene: TRBV30
CDR3 length: 11
clone size: once

CDR3 protein: CASSLQTYEQYF
V gene: TRBV5-6
CDR3 length: 12
clone size: .

CDR3 protein: CASSLSGLGYEQYF
V gene: TRBV27
CDR3 length: 14
clone size: few

CDR3 protein: CASSQHSNLRSPLHF
V gene: TRBV4-1
CDR3 length: 15
clone size: .

CDR3 protein: CASSANNEQFF
V gene: TRBV9
CDR3 length: 11
clone size: .

CDR3 protein: CASTRWKGKDGYTF
V gene: TRBV19
CDR3 length: 14
clone size: few

CDR3 protein: CSVRDRAHYGYTF
V gene: TRBV29-1
CDR3 length: 13
clone size: .

CDR3 protein: CASTDTQYF
V gene: TRBV9
CDR3 length: 9
clone size: .

CDR3 protein: CASSGQTEMNTEAFF
V gene: TRBV5-6
CDR3 length: 15
clone size: once

CDR3 protein: CAWSVGYEKLFF
V gene: TRBV30
CDR3 length: 12
clone size: .

CDR3 protein: CAWSGGYEQFF
V gene: TRBV30
CDR3 length: 11
clone size: .

CDR3 protein: CASKDRYTGELFF
V gene: TRBV2
CDR3 length: 13
clone size: .

CDR3 protein: CASSDLGVTQYF
V gene: TRBV27
CDR3 length: 12
clone size: .

CDR3 protein: CASTLGGNTEAFF
V gene: TRBV5-6
CDR3 length: 13
clone size: .

CDR3 protein: CASGGLGGDEQYF
V gene: TRBV5-1
CDR3 length: 13
clone size: .

CDR3 protein: CASSYGYDDTEAFF
V gene: TRBV6-5
CDR3 length: 14
clone size: .

CDR3 protein: CAISESRGRVNTEAFF
V gene: TRBV6-1
CDR3 length: 16
clone size: .

CDR3 protein: CASRSAGKVQPQHF
V gene: TRBV27
CDR3 length: 14
clone size: .

CDR3 protein: CASSVRPKAYTQYF
V gene: TRBV9
CDR3 length: 14
clone size: .

CDR3 protein: CASRMDSTNEKLFF
V gene: TRBV19
CDR3 length: 14
clone size: .

CDR3 protein: CATSLLGGEQETQYF
V gene: TRBV15
CDR3 length: 15
clone size: .

CDR3 protein: CAWEDYEQYF
V gene: TRBV30
CDR3 length: 10
clone size: .

CDR3 protein: CASTGSGYTDTQYF
V gene: TRBV6-5
CDR3 length: 14
clone size: few

CDR3 protein: CSANRDPEAFF
V gene: TRBV20-1
CDR3 length: 11
clone size: .

CDR3 protein: CASSTGAGTEAFF
V gene: TRBV7-9
CDR3 length: 13
clone size: .

CDR3 protein: CSALLDNEQFF
V gene: TRBV20-1
CDR3 length: 11
clone size: .

CDR3 protein: CAILPGTGTYEQYF
V gene: TRBV2
CDR3 length: 14
clone size: .

CDR3 protein: CASSWSGGNQPQHF
V gene: TRBV27
CDR3 length: 14
clone size: .

CDR3 protein: CATSTNQGAVSPLHF
V gene: TRBV15
CDR3 length: 15
clone size: .

CDR3 protein: CSVTMDYGYTF
V gene: TRBV29-1
CDR3 length: 11
clone size: few

CDR3 protein: CASSRGAGGEQFF
V gene: TRBV5-6
CDR3 length: 13
clone size: .

CDR3 protein: CATSESSNQPQHF
V gene: TRBV15
CDR3 length: 13
clone size: .

CDR3 protein: CASSFALGLDTQYF
V gene: TRBV6-5
CDR3 length: 14
clone size: .

CDR3 protein: CSVRDFSNTGELFF
V gene: TRBV29-1
CDR3 length: 14
clone size: .

CDR3 protein: CSVEGQGLYGYTF
V gene: TRBV29-1
CDR3 length: 13
clone size: few

CDR3 protein: CASRSSIANTGELFF
V gene: TRBV10-2
CDR3 length: 15
clone size: once

CDR3 protein: CASSSGGQEQYF
V gene: TRBV27
CDR3 length: 12
clone size: .

CDR3 protein: CASSFWGQKETQYF
V gene: TRBV7-9
CDR3 length: 14
clone size: few

CDR3 protein: CASSFQSYTEAFF
V gene: TRBV25-1
CDR3 length: 13
clone size: .

CDR3 protein: CASSPGGDDGYTF
V gene: TRBV7-9
CDR3 length: 13
clone size: .

CDR3 protein: CASSYGQGGDEQFF
V gene: TRBV6-5
CDR3 length: 14
clone size: .